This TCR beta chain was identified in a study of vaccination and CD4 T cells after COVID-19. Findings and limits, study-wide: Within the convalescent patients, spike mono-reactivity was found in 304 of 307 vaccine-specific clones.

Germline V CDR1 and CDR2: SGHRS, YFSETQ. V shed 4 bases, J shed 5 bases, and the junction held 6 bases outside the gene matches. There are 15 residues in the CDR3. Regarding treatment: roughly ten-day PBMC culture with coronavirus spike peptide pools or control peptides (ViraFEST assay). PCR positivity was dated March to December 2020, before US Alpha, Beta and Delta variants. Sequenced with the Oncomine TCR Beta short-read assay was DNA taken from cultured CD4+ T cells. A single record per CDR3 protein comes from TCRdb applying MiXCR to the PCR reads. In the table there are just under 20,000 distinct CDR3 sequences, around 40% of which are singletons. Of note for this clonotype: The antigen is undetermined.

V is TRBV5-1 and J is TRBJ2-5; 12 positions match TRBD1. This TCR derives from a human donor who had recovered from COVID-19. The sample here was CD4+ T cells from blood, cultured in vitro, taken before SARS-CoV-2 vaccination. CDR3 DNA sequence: TGCGCCAGCAGCAGGGACAGGGGGCTAGTGGAGACCCAGTACTTC. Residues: CASSRDRGLVETQYF.